These 24 T cell receptor beta chains originate from one sample sequenced in a study of response to subunit inactivated influenza vaccine. TCRdb used MiXCR to reprocess the RT-PCR reads, holding one entry per CDR3 protein. Of roughly 570,000 distinct CDR3 sequences in the sample, approximately 15% were seen once. Sequences were derived from PBMCs from blood, sampled 11 to 12 days after vaccination. Receptors originate from a man aged 50 to 60 who received an inactivated influenza vaccine.

There are a few counts of this clonotype. This chain joins TRBV19 and TRBJ2-3, with no clear D. The germline CDR1 and CDR2 sequences are LNHDA and SQIVND (reference sequence). CDR3 length: 15 amino acids. V was trimmed by 4 bases and J by 1 base, leaving 12 bases between them. The CDR3, as DNA: TGTGCCAGTAGTAAGCGAAGTCCGGGCACAGATACGCAGTATTTT. This translates into CASSKRSPGTDTQYF.

V is TRBV4-1 and J is TRBJ1-6, with D tentatively TRBD1 (6 bases). V was clipped by 0 bases and J by 10 bases, with 13 bases between them. The CDR3 loop spans 15 amino acids. CDR1 is MGHRA and CDR2 is YSYEKL in the germline V gene. The CDR3 nucleotides are TGCGCCAGCAGCCAAGATGGGGGGCGTACCTCACCCCTCCACTTT. Encoded protein: CASSQDGGRTSPLHF.

This chain connects TRBV7-9 to TRBJ2-5, with TRBD2 matching 11 bases. Germline CDR1 and CDR2: SEHNR and FQNEAQ (reference sequence). The ends lost 3 bases at V and 2 bases at J; junction bases unmatched: 2. This CDR3 comprises 15 residues. The CDR3 sequence is CASSLTSGVQETQYF. CDR3 DNA: TGTGCCAGCAGCTTGACTAGCGGGGTACAAGAGACCCAGTACTTC.

The chain joins TRBV7-2 to TRBJ2-5; TRBD2 aligns across 8 bases. CDR3 size: 15 residues. The V gene's germline CDR1 is SGHTA and CDR2 FQGNSA. V gave up 5 bases and J gave up 5 bases; unmatched junction bases: 10. CDR3 amino acids: CASSRGGPLVETQYF. CDR3 sequence (DNA): TGTGCCAGCAGCCGGGGGGGCCCTCTGGTGGAGACCCAGTACTTC.

There are many counts of this clonotype. The rearrangement links TRBV6-5 to TRBJ1-5; 8 bases align to TRBD1. The V gene's germline CDR1 is MNHEY and CDR2 SVGAGI. V lost 4 bases, J lost 3 bases, and 2 bases stayed unmatched. The CDR3 runs to 14 residues. CDR3 amino acids: CASSLDRANQPQHF. CDR3 DNA: TGTGCCAGCAGTTTGGACAGGGCCAATCAGCCCCAGCATTTT.

The chain employs TRBV15 and TRBJ2-7; D gene uncertain. Between the trimmed V and J ends, which lost 2 bases and 0 bases, there was a span of 8 bases. Germline lookup yields CDR1 LNHNV and CDR2 YYDKDF (reference sequence). There are 14 residues in the CDR3. The CDR3 region is CATSRRPSSYEQYF. In DNA, the CDR3 is TGTGCCACCAGCAGAAGACCGTCCTCCTACGAGCAGTACTTC.

The J gene is TRBJ1-1, the V gene TRBV12-3 or TRBV12-4, with D maybe TRBD1 (5 bases). The CDR3 is made up of 13 amino acids. The V gene lost 9 bases and the J gene lost 4 bases, with 15 bases spanning the gap. CDR3 residues: CASTLIGGTEAFF. Written as DNA, the CDR3 is TGTGCCAGTACCCTAATCGGGGGCACTGAAGCTTTCTTT.

This clonotype was observed a handful of times. The chain carries TRBV25-1 and TRBJ2-7, with 7 bases matching TRBD1. Per germline, CDR1 MGHDK and CDR2 SYGVNS. CDR3 size: 12 residues. The junction had 4 bases not matched to a gene; V was cut back by 5 bases and J by 6 bases. The CDR3 loop reads CASSFTGVEQYF. The DNA of the CDR3 is TGTGCCAGCAGTTTCACAGGGGTCGAGCAGTACTTC.

This clonotype showed up just a few times. The germline gene is not matched at one end of the junction; a read error may be the cause. This chain connects TRBV12-3 or TRBV12-4 to TRBJ1-4; a possible D gene is TRBD1 (5 bases). The CDR3 is 14 residues long. In DNA, the CDR3 is TGTGTCAGCAGTTTACATGGGGCGAATGAAAAACTGTTTTTT. Amino acids: CVSSLHGANEKLFF.

The V and J genes are TRBV12-3 or TRBV12-4 and TRBJ2-2; 7 bases fit TRBD1. Losses at the gene ends were 5 bases for V and 0 bases for J; bases not matched to a gene: 3. This CDR3 is 15 amino acids long. CDR3 region: CASSNQGANTGELFF. Here the CDR3 DNA reads TGTGCCAGCAGTAACCAGGGGGCGAACACCGGGGAGCTGTTTTTT.

This clonotype turned up a few times. The chain joins TRBV20-1 to TRBJ2-7; D is possibly TRBD1 (6 bases). The ends were cut back, 3 bases at V and 2 bases at J, with 17 bases in the middle. The V gene's germline CDR1 is DFQATT and CDR2 SNEGSKA (reference sequence). The CDR3 length is 15 residues. The CDR3 DNA follows: TGCAGTGCTAGTGGGCGTTCGACAGGAACCTACGAGCAGTACTTC. It codes for CSASGRSTGTYEQYF.

The rearrangement uses TRBV28 and TRBJ2-3, with D possibly TRBD1 on 5 matching bases. The CDR3 sequence is 13 residues long. CDR1 is MDHEN, CDR2 SYDVKM, per germline. With 5 bases removed from V and 2 bases from J, the gap between germline ends came to 8 bases. DNA for the CDR3: TGTGCCAGCAGTAGGGGTTTCACAGATACGCAGTATTTT. Protein sequence: CASSRGFTDTQYF.

This sequence joins TRBV30 and TRBJ1-4, with D possibly TRBD1 on 5 matching bases. The CDR3 extends over 11 amino acids. The V gene lost 4 bases and the J gene lost 14 bases, with 14 bases spanning the gap. Germline assignment: CDR1 GTSNPN and CDR2 SVGIG (reference sequence). The CDR3 spells CAWTLGTDLFF. The CDR3 nucleotides read TGTGCCTGGACCCTCGGGACCGACCTGTTTTTT.

V and J are TRBV5-6 and TRBJ2-1; D is perhaps TRBD1 or TRBD2 (6 bases each). There are 13 residues in the CDR3. The germline CDR1 and CDR2 sequences are SGHDT and YYEEEE. The V end lost 10 bases, the J end lost 7 bases, and 18 bases lay between the germline ends. The CDR3, as DNA: TGTGCCTCCGGGCCGGGGGCAGGGAATGAGCAGTTCTTC. Protein: CASGPGAGNEQFF. Combining the CDR3 with reference TRBV5-6 and TRBJ2-1 gives the whole variable domain DAGVTQSPTHLIKTRGQQVTLRCSPKSGHDTVSWYQQALGQGPQFIFQYYEEEERQRGNFPDRFSGHQFPNYSSELNVNALLLGDSALYLCASGPGAGNEQFFGPGTRLTVL.

The V call is TRBV7-2, the J call TRBJ2-2, with 8 bases fitting TRBD2. Germline loops: CDR1 SGHTA, CDR2 FQGNSA. The ends lost 1 base at V and 6 bases at J; junction bases unmatched: 7. The CDR3 has 16 amino acids. DNA for the CDR3: TGTGCCAGCAGCTTAGGACTAGCGCTTCTGTCCGGGGAGCTGTTTTTT. It specifies CASSLGLALLSGELFF. Combining the CDR3 with reference TRBV7-2 and TRBJ2-2 gives the whole variable domain GAGVSQSPSNKVTEKGKDVELRCDPISGHTALYWYRQSLGQGLEFLIYFQGNSAPDKSGLPSDRFSAERTGGSVSTLTIQRTQQEDSAVYLCASSLGLALLSGELFFGEGSRLTVL.

The rearrangement links TRBV5-1 to TRBJ1-1, with 8 bases aligning to TRBD1. J was trimmed by 1 base and V by 3 bases; bases with no gene match: 5. From germline, CDR1 is SGHRS and CDR2 YFSETQ. The CDR3 is 15 amino acids. Written as DNA, the CDR3 is TGCGCCAGCAGCTCCACCGGGACAGGGAACACTGAAGCTTTCTTT. Its translation: CASSSTGTGNTEAFF.

This clonotype was seen a few times. The rearrangement joins TRBV7-9 to TRBJ2-5; 8 positions agree with TRBD1. V lost 8 bases and J lost 4; bases outside the gene matches: 15. This CDR3 is 16 amino acids long. Germline V lookup: CDR1 SEHNR, CDR2 FQNEAQ (reference sequence). The CDR3 DNA reads TGTGCCAGCGCCCCGATGCGACAGGGGAGAGTAGAGACCCAGTACTTC. Translated: CASAPMRQGRVETQYF.

The J gene is TRBJ1-1, the V gene TRBV12-3 or TRBV12-4; tentatively, D is TRBD1 (6 bases). This CDR3 contains 16 residues. The V end was cut by 5 bases, the J end by 4 bases, with 20 bases between. CDR3 bases: TGTGCCAGCAGTACTCTTCAGGGGCGGGGGGGCACTGAAGCTTTCTTT. Encoded protein: CASSTLQGRGGTEAFF.

This clonotype occurred many times. This chain connects TRBV6-2 or TRBV6-3 to TRBJ2-3; D gene uncertain. The CDR3 is 17 residues long. V was shortened by 6 bases and J by 2 bases, with 21 bases between the two germline ends. Germline-derived CDR1 and CDR2 are MNHEY and SVGEGT. The CDR3 DNA reads TGTGCCAGCAGCGAAGATCGGACCCCCGTATACACAGATACGCAGTATTTT. It is translated as CASSEDRTPVYTDTQYF.

This clonotype has a handful of counts. The rearrangement links TRBV10-2 to TRBJ2-7, with TRBD1 matching 11 bases. The junction had 9 bases not matched to a gene; V was cut back by 7 bases and J by 7 bases. CDR1 and CDR2 (germline): WSHSY, SAAADI. The CDR3 length is 14 residues. CDR3 loop: CASTPGQGVWEQYF. The CDR3 nucleotides are TGCGCCAGCACCCCGGGACAGGGGGTTTGGGAGCAGTACTTC.

CDR3 DNA: TGTGCCAGCAGAAAGGGGGCGGGAATGGACGAGCAGTACTTC. Translation gives CASRKGAGMDEQYF. This chain uses TRBV6-2 or TRBV6-3 with TRBJ2-7; perhaps TRBD1 as D (7 bases). The V end lost 6 bases, the J end lost 5 bases, and 17 bases lay between the germline ends. Germline loops: CDR1 MNHEY, CDR2 SVGEGT. This CDR3 comprises 14 residues.

V is TRBV5-5 and J is TRBJ2-5; 9 nucleotides line up with TRBD1. The V gene's germline CDR1 is SGHKS and CDR2 YYEKEE (reference sequence). V shed 3 bases and J 5 bases; nucleotides not matched to a gene: 11. CDR3 length: 16 residues. The CDR3: CASSSESQGAGETQYF. In DNA form, the CDR3 reads TGTGCCAGCAGCTCGGAATCACAGGGGGCAGGGGAGACCCAGTACTTC. The entire variable domain, with the rest obtained from reference TRBV5-5 and TRBJ2-5, is as follows: DAGVTQSPTHLIKTRGQQVTLRCSPISGHKSVSWYQQVLGQGPQFIFQYYEKEERGRGNFPDRFSARQFPNYSSELNVNALLLGDSALYLCASSSESQGAGETQYFGPGTRLLVL.

The chain has TRBV20-1 and TRBJ2-3; D ambiguous. The CDR3 extends over 14 amino acids. Between the trimmed V and J ends, which lost 4 bases and 0 bases, there was a span of 11 bases. Germline values: CDR1 DFQATT, CDR2 SNEGSKA (reference sequence). CDR3 DNA: TGCAGTGCTACAGGACCACTGAGCACAGATACGCAGTATTTT. Translation gives CSATGPLSTDTQYF.

This chain links TRBV6-2 or TRBV6-3 with TRBJ2-7, with 7 bases aligning to TRBD2. The germline V gene encodes CDR1 MNHEY and CDR2 SVGEGT. V lost 10 bases and J lost 6; bases outside the gene matches: 9. This CDR3 contains 12 residues. CDR3 nucleotides: TGTGCCACCGGGTTGGGGGGGAGCGAGCAGTACTTC. It encodes CATGLGGSEQYF.